This T cell receptor beta chain appears in the sequencing data of a study of blood T cell repertoires in COVID-19. Study summary: In each case, the material was cDNA or gDNA derived from T cells, B-cell-depleted T cells, or PBMCs.

Generated by immunoSEQ multiplex PCR, the TCRdb table keeps only in-frame clones and is missing some. This table has about 270,000 clones, 90% appearing once. The trim removed 4 bases at V and 2 bases at J, leaving 9 bases unmatched. The CDR3 is 16 residues long. The V gene's germline CDR1 is SGHKS and CDR2 YYEKEE (reference sequence). The cohort comprised adults aged 18 to 89 years residing in approximately 25 US areas. This sequence was found in a woman aged 30 to 39 with acute COVID-19. The chain is built from TRBV5-5 and TRBJ1-3; TRBD1 aligns across 7 bases. Sequences were obtained from PBMCs or T cells enriched from blood (not recorded which). CDR3 sequence: CASSTTGSATGNTIYF. CDR3 nucleotide sequence: TGTGCCAGCAGCACGACAGGGTCGGCTACTGGAAACACCATATATTTT.